This TCR beta chain was found in a study of OX40 agonist ivuxolimab in advanced cancers. The overall study: Dosing consisted of intravenous ivuxolimab at 0.01 to 10 mg/kg every 2 weeks.

CDR1 and CDR2 (germline): MDHEN, SYDVKM. The CDR3 covers 15 residues. Trimming stripped 7 bases from V and 1 base from J, with 14 bases between. Libraries were prepared by immunoSEQ multiplex PCR; TCRdb keeps only in-frame clonotypes and omits some of them. This table has around 50,000 clones, 85% to 90% appearing once. V usage is TRBV28 and J usage is TRBJ2-1; either TRBD1 or TRBD2 may supply D (5 bases each). The sequenced sample was CD4+ or CD8+ T cells sorted from blood, obtained in a trial of the OX40 agonist ivuxolimab. The TCR comes from an adult with an advanced solid tumor such as melanoma, head and neck, liver or kidney cancer. The CDR3 loop is CASTPWGSSYNEQFF. DNA of the CDR3: TGTGCCAGCACTCCCTGGGGGAGTTCCTACAATGAGCAGTTCTTC.